This entry describes one TCR beta chain. Its target is not known. This specimen comes from a study of T cells after yellow fever vaccination. The study, taken as a whole, reports: It was a small share of clonotypes that appeared in both CD4 and CD8 compartments.

The germline V and J ends were trimmed by 5 bases and 6 bases, with 20 bases remaining between them. This CDR3 region has 16 residues. Germline V gene sequence: CDR1 SGHNT, CDR2 YYREEE (reference sequence). MiXCR, applied by TCRdb to the 5' RACE reads, yields one record per CDR3 protein. Among 300,000 to 350,000 distinct CDR3 sequences, 9.5% to 12% were seen once, and the ten largest hold about 3%. The rearrangement uses TRBV5-4 and TRBJ2-2; the D call may be TRBD1 or TRBD2 (6 bases each). The TCR originated in a man in his late teens or twenties who received the YFV17D yellow fever vaccine. Sequenced material: CD4+ T cells sorted from PBMCs, taken 45 days after the yellow fever booster vaccination. CDR3 DNA: TGTGCCAGCAGGCCTGAGGGGGGCGCCGAATCCGGGGAGCTGTTTTTT. Protein sequence: CASRPEGGAESGELFF.